These 16 T cell receptor beta chains originate from one sample sequenced in a study of cytomegalovirus exposure and HLA in healthy donors. The PCR used 60 Vbeta and 13 Jbeta primers. TCRdb keeps only in-frame clones here, not all; method: immunoSEQ multiplex PCR. Among 100,000 to 150,000 clones listed, roughly 70% were seen once. Material for sequencing was PBMCs. The receptor source for this set is a woman in her thirties or forties in good health and CMV-seronegative.

The chain carries TRBV7-2 and TRBJ1-2, with D possibly being TRBD1 (5 bases). Germline assignment: CDR1 SGHTA and CDR2 FQGNSA. The CDR3 is made up of 13 amino acids. The V and J ends lost 2 bases and 8 bases respectively, with 12 bases between them. CDR3: CASSLNRFGGYTF. The CDR3 DNA follows: TGTGCCAGCAGCTTAAACAGGTTCGGGGGCTACACCTTC.

The J gene is TRBJ2-1, the V gene TRBV6-6, with a possible D match to TRBD1 (5 bases). Germline V gene sequence: CDR1 MNHNY, CDR2 SVGAGI (reference sequence). V dropped 7 bases and J dropped 11 bases, with 15 bases sitting between them. The CDR3 covers 12 residues. The CDR3 nucleotides are TGTGCCAGCACCCAAACAGGCGGCAAGCAGTTCTTC. As protein: CASTQTGGKQFF.

The chain links TRBV19 to TRBJ1-2; 7 nucleotides agree with TRBD1. The V and J ends lost 4 bases and 8 bases, in that order; junction bases with no gene match: 7. The length of the CDR3 is 13 residues. Germline V gene sequence: CDR1 LNHDA, CDR2 SQIVND (reference sequence). The DNA for the CDR3 is TGTGCCAGTAGTACCAACAGGGGTTTGGGCTACACCTTC. Its protein product is CASSTNRGLGYTF. Supplemented by reference TRBV19 and TRBJ1-2, the full variable domain reads DGGITQSPKYLFRKEGQNVTLSCEQNLNHDAMYWYRQDPGQGLRLIYYSQIVNDFQKGDIAEGYSVSREKKESFPLTVTSAQKNPTAFYLCASSTNRGLGYTFGSGTRLTVV.

This clone was counted a few times. The gene calls are TRBV28 and TRBJ2-7; TRBD1 might be the D (6 bases). CDR3 size: 12 residues. Germline CDR1 is MDHEN and CDR2 is SYDVKM. V gave up 6 bases and J gave up 2 bases, with 8 bases separating them. DNA for the CDR3: TGTGCCAGCAGGGGGGCTACCTACGAGCAGTACTTC. Its protein is CASRGATYEQYF.

The V call is TRBV7-9, the J call TRBJ2-7; 9 nucleotides agree with TRBD1. The CDR3 runs 18 residues. CDR1 and CDR2 (germline): SEHNR, FQNEAQ (reference sequence). The V and J ends lost 4 bases and 4 bases, in that order; junction bases with no gene match: 17. The CDR3 loop reads CASSSFEGDRESQYEQYF. CDR3 coding DNA: TGTGCCAGCAGCTCCTTCGAAGGGGACAGGGAATCTCAGTACGAGCAGTACTTC.

There are many counts of this clone. CDR3 region: CASSIDAGATSGANVLTF. The CDR3 DNA reads TGTGCCAGTAGTATTGATGCGGGGGCGACCTCTGGGGCCAACGTCCTGACTTTC. The chain recombines TRBV19 with TRBJ2-6, with a weak D call TRBD2 (7 bases). The CDR3 runs 18 residues. Germline CDR1 LNHDA, CDR2 SQIVND (reference sequence). V lost 3 bases and J 0 bases, leaving 15 bases between the germline ends. Looking up the rest from reference TRBV19 and TRBJ2-6 gives the full variable domain: DGGITQSPKYLFRKEGQNVTLSCEQNLNHDAMYWYRQDPGQGLRLIYYSQIVNDFQKGDIAEGYSVSREKKESFPLTVTSAQKNPTAFYLCASSIDAGATSGANVLTFGAGSRLTVL.

DNA for the CDR3: TGTGCCAGCAGCGCTACAGGGGGATGGCGGGGAAGCTCCTACGAGCAGTACTTC. This sequence encodes CASSATGGWRGSSYEQYF. V and J are TRBV7-9 and TRBJ2-7; 8 bases fit TRBD1. The CDR3 contains 18 residues. Unmatched junction bases numbered 15, after V lost 5 bases and J lost 0 bases. CDR1 SEHNR and CDR2 FQNEAQ come from the germline V gene (reference sequence).

The genes are TRBV29-1 and TRBJ2-3; 7 positions agree with TRBD2. Germline CDR1 reads SQVTM; CDR2 reads ANQGSEA. The CDR3 spans 15 residues. V gave up 0 bases and J gave up 5 bases; unmatched junction bases: 8. The CDR3 coding sequence is TGCAGCGTTGAAGAGCGTCTAGCGGATCAAGATACGCAGTATTTT. Its protein product is CSVEERLADQDTQYF.

This chain links TRBV29-1 with TRBJ2-5; D unclear. This CDR3 is built from 11 residues. Germline V gene sequence: CDR1 SQVTM, CDR2 ANQGSEA. Deletions cut 4 bases from V and 5 bases from J, with 8 bases between. The CDR3 here is CSVVPIETQYF. The DNA for the CDR3 is TGCAGCGTTGTCCCAATTGAGACCCAGTACTTC.

The gene calls are TRBV18 and TRBJ1-3; weak D call: TRBD1 (5 bases). V lost 3 bases to trimming and J lost 2 bases, with 8 bases between them. The CDR3 extends over 14 amino acids. Germline CDR1 reads KGHSH; CDR2 reads LQKENI. CDR3 region: CASSPDSPGNTIYF. As DNA, the CDR3 is TGTGCCAGCTCACCTGACAGTCCTGGAAACACCATATATTTT.

CDR3 in amino acids: CASSLGVGPRMNTEAFF. Written as DNA, the CDR3 is TGCGCCAGCAGCTTGGGAGTGGGCCCCAGGATGAACACTGAAGCTTTCTTT. The rearrangement links TRBV5-1 to TRBJ1-1; D gene uncertain. Germline lookup yields CDR1 SGHRS and CDR2 YFSETQ. This CDR3 comprises 17 residues. V was trimmed by 0 bases and J by 0 bases, leaving 15 bases between them.

V and J are TRBV2 and TRBJ1-5; 7 positions agree with TRBD1. The V gene end was trimmed by 5 bases and the J gene end by 5 bases; junction bases not matched to a gene: 12. The length of the CDR3 is 16 residues. CDR1 is SNHLY, CDR2 FYNNEI, per germline. The CDR3 DNA is TGTGCCAGCAGTCTGACCCGGGACAGCGGCGATCAGCCCCAGCATTTT. Its protein product is CASSLTRDSGDQPQHF.

The rearrangement links TRBV7-3 to TRBJ2-1; maybe TRBD1 (7 bases). The germline CDR1 and CDR2 sequences are SGHTA and FQGTGA. This CDR3 has 16 amino acids. The V end was cut by 5 bases, the J end by 3 bases, with 17 bases between. This CDR3 is CASSPGGQDYYNEQFF. CDR3 bases: TGTGCCAGCAGCCCCGGTGGACAGGACTACTACAATGAGCAGTTCTTC.

The rearrangement uses TRBV11-2 and TRBJ2-1; D may be TRBD2 (6 bases). The CDR3 has 16 amino acids. Trimming cost V 8 bases and J 2 bases, with 19 bases left between them. The germline CDR1 and CDR2 sequences are SGHAT and FQNNGV. The CDR3 loop reads CASATHTGSAYNEQFF. The CDR3 bases are TGTGCCAGCGCTACCCACACCGGGAGCGCCTACAATGAGCAGTTCTTC.

The chain uses TRBV6-6 and TRBJ2-1; 7 nucleotides align to TRBD1. This CDR3 contains 15 residues. The junction had 9 bases not matched to a gene; V was cut back by 6 bases and J by 4 bases. Germline assignment: CDR1 MNHNY and CDR2 SVGAGI (reference sequence). In nucleotides, the CDR3 is TGTGCCAGCAGCAATAGACAGGGCGCTTACAATGAGCAGTTCTTC. It encodes CASSNRQGAYNEQFF.

The V gene is TRBV30, the J gene TRBJ1-1; D is undetermined. CDR3 size: 14 residues. Germline CDR1 is GTSNPN and CDR2 is SVGIG (reference sequence). The V end lost 1 base, the J end lost 3 bases, and 12 bases lay between the germline ends. As DNA, the CDR3 is TGTGCCTGGAGTGCCGGCCAGGCCCACACTGAAGCTTTCTTT. This translates into CAWSAGQAHTEAFF.